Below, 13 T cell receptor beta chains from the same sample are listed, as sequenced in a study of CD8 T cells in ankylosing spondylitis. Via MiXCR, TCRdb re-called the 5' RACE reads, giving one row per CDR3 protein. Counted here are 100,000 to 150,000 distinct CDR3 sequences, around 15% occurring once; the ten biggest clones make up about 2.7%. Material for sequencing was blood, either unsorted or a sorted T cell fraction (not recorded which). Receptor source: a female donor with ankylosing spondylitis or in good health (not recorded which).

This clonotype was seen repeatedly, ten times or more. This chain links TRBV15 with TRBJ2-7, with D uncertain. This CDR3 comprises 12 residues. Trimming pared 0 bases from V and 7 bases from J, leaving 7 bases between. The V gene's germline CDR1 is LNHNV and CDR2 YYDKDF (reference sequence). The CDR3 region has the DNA TGTGCCACCAGCAGAGATTCGGAAGAGCAGTACTTC. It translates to CATSRDSEEQYF.

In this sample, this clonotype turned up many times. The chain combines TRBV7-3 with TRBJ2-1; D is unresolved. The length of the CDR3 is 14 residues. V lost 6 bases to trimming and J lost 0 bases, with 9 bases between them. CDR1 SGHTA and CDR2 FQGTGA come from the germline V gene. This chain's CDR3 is CASRPDSSYNEQFF. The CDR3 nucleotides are TGTGCCAGCAGACCGGATTCCTCCTACAATGAGCAGTTCTTC.

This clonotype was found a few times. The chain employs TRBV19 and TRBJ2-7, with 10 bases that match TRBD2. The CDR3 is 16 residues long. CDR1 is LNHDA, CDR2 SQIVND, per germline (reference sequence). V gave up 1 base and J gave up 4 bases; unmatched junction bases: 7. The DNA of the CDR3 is TGTGCCAGTAGTATAGTGAGTACTAGCGGGACTTACGAGCAGTACTTC. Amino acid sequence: CASSIVSTSGTYEQYF.

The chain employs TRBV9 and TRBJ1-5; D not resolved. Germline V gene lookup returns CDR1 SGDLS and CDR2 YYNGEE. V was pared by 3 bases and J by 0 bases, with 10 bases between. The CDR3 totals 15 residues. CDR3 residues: CASSERDGSNQPQHF. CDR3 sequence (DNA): TGTGCCAGCAGCGAACGTGATGGTAGCAATCAGCCCCAGCATTTT.

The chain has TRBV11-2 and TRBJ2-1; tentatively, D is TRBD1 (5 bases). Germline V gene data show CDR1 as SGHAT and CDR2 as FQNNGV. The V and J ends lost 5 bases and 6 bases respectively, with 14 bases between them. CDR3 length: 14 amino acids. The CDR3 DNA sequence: TGTGCCAGCAGCCAAAGCAGGGTTCCCAATGAGCAGTTCTTC. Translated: CASSQSRVPNEQFF.

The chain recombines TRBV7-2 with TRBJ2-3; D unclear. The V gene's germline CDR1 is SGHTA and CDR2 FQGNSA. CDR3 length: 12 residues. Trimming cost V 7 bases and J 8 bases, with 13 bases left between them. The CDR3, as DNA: TGTGCCAGCACCTTCCCAAGAGGTACGCAGTATTTT. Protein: CASTFPRGTQYF.

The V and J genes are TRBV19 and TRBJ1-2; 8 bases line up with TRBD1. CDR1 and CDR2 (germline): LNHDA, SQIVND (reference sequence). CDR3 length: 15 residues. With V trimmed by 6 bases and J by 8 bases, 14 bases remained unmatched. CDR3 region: CASRNSRGQGAGYTF. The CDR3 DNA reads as TGTGCCAGTAGAAACTCGAGAGGACAGGGAGCGGGCTACACCTTC.

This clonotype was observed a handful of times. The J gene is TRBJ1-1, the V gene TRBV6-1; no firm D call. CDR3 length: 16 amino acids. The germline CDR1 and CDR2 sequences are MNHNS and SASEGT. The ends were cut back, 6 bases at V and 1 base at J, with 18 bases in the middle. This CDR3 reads CASRPYRTSPNTEAFF. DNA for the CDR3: TGTGCCAGCAGACCGTACCGGACCTCTCCGAACACTGAAGCTTTCTTT.

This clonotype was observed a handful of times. The CDR3: CASRQWGENNEQFF. The CDR3 nucleotides are TGTGCCAGTCGCCAGTGGGGAGAGAACAATGAGCAGTTCTTC. The rearrangement uses TRBV19 and TRBJ2-1; tentative D call: TRBD2 (5 bases). CDR1 and CDR2 from the germline V gene are LNHDA and SQIVND (reference sequence). V dropped 8 bases and J dropped 5 bases, with 16 bases sitting between them. The CDR3 contains 14 residues.

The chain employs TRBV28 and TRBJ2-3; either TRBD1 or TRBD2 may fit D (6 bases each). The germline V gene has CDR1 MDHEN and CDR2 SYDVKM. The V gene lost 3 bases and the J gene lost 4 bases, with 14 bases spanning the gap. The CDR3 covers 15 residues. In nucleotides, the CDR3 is TGTGCCAGCAGTTTTAGGGGGGCTGGTTCAGATACGCAGTATTTT. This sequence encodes CASSFRGAGSDTQYF.

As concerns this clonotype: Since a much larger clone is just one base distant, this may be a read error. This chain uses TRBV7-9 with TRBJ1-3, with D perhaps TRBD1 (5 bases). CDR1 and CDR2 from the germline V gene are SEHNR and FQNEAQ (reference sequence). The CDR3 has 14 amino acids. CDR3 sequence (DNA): TGTGCCTGCAGCTTCGGGGGTTACGGAAACACCATATATTTT. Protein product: CACSFGGYGNTIYF.

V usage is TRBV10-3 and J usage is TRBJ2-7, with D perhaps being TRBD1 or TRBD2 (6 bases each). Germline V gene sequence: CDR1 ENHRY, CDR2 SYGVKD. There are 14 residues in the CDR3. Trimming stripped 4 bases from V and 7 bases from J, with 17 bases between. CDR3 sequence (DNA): TGTGCCATCAGTGCACGGGGGCGGACAAATGAGCAGTACTTC. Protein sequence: CAISARGRTNEQYF.

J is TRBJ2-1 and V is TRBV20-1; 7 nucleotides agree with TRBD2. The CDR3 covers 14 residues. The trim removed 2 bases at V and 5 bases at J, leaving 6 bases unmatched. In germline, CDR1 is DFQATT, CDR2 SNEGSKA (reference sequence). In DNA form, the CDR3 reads TGCAGTGCTAGAAGCGCTAGCGGACACAATGAGCAGTTCTTC. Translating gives CSARSASGHNEQFF.